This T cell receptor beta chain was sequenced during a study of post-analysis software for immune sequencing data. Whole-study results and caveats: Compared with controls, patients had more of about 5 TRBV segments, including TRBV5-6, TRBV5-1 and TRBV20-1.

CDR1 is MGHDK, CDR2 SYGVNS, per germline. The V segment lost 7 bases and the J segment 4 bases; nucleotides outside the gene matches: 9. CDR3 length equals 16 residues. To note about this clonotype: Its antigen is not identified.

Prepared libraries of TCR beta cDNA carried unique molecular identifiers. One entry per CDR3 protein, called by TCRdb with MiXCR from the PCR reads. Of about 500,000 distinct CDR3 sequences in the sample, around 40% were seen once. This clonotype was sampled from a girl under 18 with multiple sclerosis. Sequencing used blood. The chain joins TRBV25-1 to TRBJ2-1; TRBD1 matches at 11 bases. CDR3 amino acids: CASTGQGALRYNEQFF. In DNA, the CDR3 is TGTGCCAGCACCGGACAGGGGGCCCTTAGATACAATGAGCAGTTCTTC.